What follows is one T cell receptor (beta chain) and its context. Its cognate antigen has yet to be identified. Each CD8+ T cell subset was flow-sorted in triplicate, with over 250,000 cells per subset placed directly into RLT lysis buffer. Naive CD8+ T cells were defined stringently as CD45RO-CCR7+CD27+CD95- to exclude memory contaminants. Standard density gradient centrifugation was used to isolate peripheral blood mononuclear cells from buffy coats. Naive CXCR3-negative and CXCR3-positive CD8+ T cells were flow-sorted using a FACSAria III. An RNeasy Mini Kit was used to extract total RNA from the sorted cells. The record originates from a study of CXCR3-negative and CXCR3-positive naive CD8 T cells (dated by TCRdb to about 2019). Regarding the complete study: In total, 130 million or so TRB reads were obtained, which works out to roughly 1.5 +/- 0.3 million reads per library. Diversity and physicochemical repertoire analyses were performed on around 10 donors pooled from two independent experiments. For the TRBV-TRBJ cluster analysis, the naive subsets came from 5 donors, while the memory cells came from 3 donors.

The run used a NextSeq 550. The Human TCR Profiling Kit (MiLaboratory) was used to prepare UMI-labeled 5' RACE TRB cDNA libraries. The full amount of extracted RNA was used for cDNA synthesis, and the full amount of resulting cDNA was used for PCR amplification. Libraries were prepared in parallel using an identical number of PCR cycles. Under the source paper's analysis protocol: About 53,000 +/- 9,400 unique UMI-labeled TRB cDNA molecules per library were extracted with MIGEC and MiXCR, with at least two reads per UMI required. Each library averaged around 42,000 +/- 9,900 functional in-frame TRB CDR3 nucleotide clonotypes without stop codons. After downsampling to 5000 UMI-labeled TRB molecules per sample, diversity metrics, including normalized Shannon-Wiener and Chao1, were computed in VDJtools. VDJtools computed clonotype-size-weighted physicochemical properties of the central five CDR3 residues: interaction energy, strength, volume and Kidera factor 4. The reads went through TCRdb reprocessing, and each CDR3 protein sequence gets one entry with no DNA. The V and J calls come from TCRdb's annotation, not from the publication. The sample table includes some 130,000 distinct CDR3 sequences. The top ten clonotypes cover approximately 0.29% of the sample.

Spanning cysteine to phenylalanine, the CDR3 consists of 15 amino acids. No DNA sequence was recorded. Taken from the germline V gene (reference sequence), the CDR1 and CDR2 loops are LNHNV and YYDKDF. General study outcomes and caveats: Compared with CXCR3-negative naive cells, CXCR3-positive naive cells had TRB CDR3s with higher hydrophobicity (lower Kidera factor 4), lower energy, and higher strength and volume indices. Comparably high repertoire diversity was found in both naive subsets, whereas much lower repertoire diversity was found in memory CD8+ T cells. TRBV-TRBJ usage was similar between naive CXCR3-negative and CXCR3-positive cells from the same donor, while memory cells showed distinct patterns. Freshly isolated PBMCs were used for most assays because CXCR3 expression partially decreased after cryopreservation. Because surface CD5, which is linked to self-reactivity in mice, was comparable between the naive subsets, TCR interaction strength was also inferred from the physicochemical properties of TRB CDR3s.

The source of this sequence is a human donor in good health. Some clones in this sample may be carry-over from other donors' samples. The sequence links TRBV15 to TRBJ1-1. Material: naive CXCR3- CD8+ T cells from blood. What the cell subset or site label conveys for this sample: CD45RO-CCR7+CD27+CD95- naive CD8+ T cells lacking CXCR3 (TNR3-). CDR3 region: CATSRDRLRGTEAFF.